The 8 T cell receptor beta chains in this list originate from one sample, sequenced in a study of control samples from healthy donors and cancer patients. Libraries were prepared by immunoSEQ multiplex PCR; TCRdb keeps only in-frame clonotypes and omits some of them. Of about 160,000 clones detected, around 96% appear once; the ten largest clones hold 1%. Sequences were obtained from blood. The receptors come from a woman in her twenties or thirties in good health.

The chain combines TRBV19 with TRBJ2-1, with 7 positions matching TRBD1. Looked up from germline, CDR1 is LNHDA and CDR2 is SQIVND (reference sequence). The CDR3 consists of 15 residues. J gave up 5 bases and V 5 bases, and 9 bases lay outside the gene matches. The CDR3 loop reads CASSPNRGSDNEQFF. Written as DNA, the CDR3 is TGTGCCAGTAGTCCGAACAGGGGTTCAGACAATGAGCAGTTCTTC.

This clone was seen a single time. CDR3 amino acids: CASSRRGGRASDEQFF. The CDR3 DNA sequence: TGTGCCAGCAGCCGCCGGGGCGGGAGGGCCTCGGATGAGCAGTTCTTC. This chain connects TRBV2 to TRBJ2-1; the match to TRBD2 covers 9 bases. The CDR3 consists of 16 residues. V gave up 6 bases and J gave up 8 bases; unmatched junction bases: 14. CDR1 SNHLY and CDR2 FYNNEI come from the germline V gene.

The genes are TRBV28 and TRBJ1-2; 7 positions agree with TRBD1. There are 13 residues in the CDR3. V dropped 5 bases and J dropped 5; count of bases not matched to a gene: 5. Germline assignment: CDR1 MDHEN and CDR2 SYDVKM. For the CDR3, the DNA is TGTGCCAGCAGTATCGCCAGGGGGTATGGCTACACCTTC. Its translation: CASSIARGYGYTF.

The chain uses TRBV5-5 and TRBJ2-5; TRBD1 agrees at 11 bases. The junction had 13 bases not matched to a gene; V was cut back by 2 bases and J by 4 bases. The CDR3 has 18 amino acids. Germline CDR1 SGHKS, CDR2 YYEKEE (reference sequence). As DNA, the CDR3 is TGTGCCAGCAGCTTTATATTTTCCGGACAGGGGGCGGGAGAGACCCAGTACTTC. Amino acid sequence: CASSFIFSGQGAGETQYF.

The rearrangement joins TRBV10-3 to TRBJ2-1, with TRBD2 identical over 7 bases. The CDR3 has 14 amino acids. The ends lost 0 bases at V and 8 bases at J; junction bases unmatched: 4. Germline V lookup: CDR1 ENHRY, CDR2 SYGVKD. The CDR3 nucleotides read TGTGCCATCAGTGAGTCGCGGGGGAGGGATGAGCAGTTCTTC. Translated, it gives CAISESRGRDEQFF.

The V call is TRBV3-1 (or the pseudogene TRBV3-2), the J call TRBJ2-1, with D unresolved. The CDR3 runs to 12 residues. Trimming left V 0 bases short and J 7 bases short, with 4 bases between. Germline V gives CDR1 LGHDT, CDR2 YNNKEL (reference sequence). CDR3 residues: CASSQEVNEQFF. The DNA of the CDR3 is TGTGCCAGCAGCCAAGAGGTGAATGAGCAGTTCTTC.

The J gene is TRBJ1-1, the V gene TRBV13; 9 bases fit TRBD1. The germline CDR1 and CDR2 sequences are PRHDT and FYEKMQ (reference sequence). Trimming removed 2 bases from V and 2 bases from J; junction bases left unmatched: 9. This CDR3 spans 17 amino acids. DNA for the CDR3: TGTGCCAGCAGCTTACCCGGGACAGGGACGGCTAACACTGAAGCTTTCTTT. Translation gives CASSLPGTGTANTEAFF.

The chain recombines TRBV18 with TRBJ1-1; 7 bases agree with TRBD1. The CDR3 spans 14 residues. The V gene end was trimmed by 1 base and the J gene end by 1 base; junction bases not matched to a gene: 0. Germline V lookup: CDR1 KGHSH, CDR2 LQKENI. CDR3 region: CASSPRTGNTEAFF. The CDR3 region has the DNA TGTGCCAGCTCACCACGGACAGGGAACACTGAAGCTTTCTTT.